One and the same sample provided the 10 T cell receptor beta chains below, sequenced in a study of blood T cell repertoires in COVID-19. Some clones are missing from TCRdb's copy, which holds only in-frame ones; the method was immunoSEQ multiplex PCR. The sample has 250,000 to 350,000 clones, roughly 86% seen once. Specimen: peripheral blood. These receptors originate from a woman in her forties or fifties who had recovered from COVID-19.

The CDR3 region is CASSSTQLSGANVLTF. CDR3 nucleotides: TGTGCCAGCAGCTCTACTCAACTCTCTGGGGCCAACGTCCTGACTTTC. The chain has TRBV5-5 and TRBJ2-6; no firm D call. Germline CDR1 and CDR2: SGHKS and YYEKEE (reference sequence). The V gene lost 3 bases and the J gene lost 0 bases, with 10 bases spanning the gap. The CDR3 runs 16 residues. Variable domain in full (rest from reference TRBV5-5 and TRBJ2-6): DAGVTQSPTHLIKTRGQQVTLRCSPISGHKSVSWYQQVLGQGPQFIFQYYEKEERGRGNFPDRFSARQFPNYSSELNVNALLLGDSALYLCASSSTQLSGANVLTFGAGSRLTVL.

The chain links TRBV9 to TRBJ2-5; tentative D call: TRBD1 (6 bases). Per the germline V gene, CDR1 is SGDLS and CDR2 is YYNGEE. The length of the CDR3 is 14 residues. V was shortened by 3 bases and J by 5 bases, with 14 bases between the two germline ends. The CDR3 DNA reads as TGTGCCAGCAGCGCTTTGAACAGGGAGGAGACCCAGTACTTC. Translated: CASSALNREETQYF.

The chain employs TRBV4-3 and TRBJ2-6, with D perhaps TRBD1 (5 bases). Germline CDR1 is LGHNA and CDR2 is YSLEER. V was cut by 2 bases and J by 3 bases, with 8 bases left in between. This CDR3 contains 15 residues. The CDR3 DNA is TGCGCCAGCAGCCAACAGGGATTTGGGGCCAACGTCCTGACTTTC. It codes for CASSQQGFGANVLTF.

The chain uses TRBV6-5 and TRBJ1-5; TRBD1 agrees at 10 bases. The CDR3 covers 13 residues. Trimming at V came to 6 bases and at J to 5 bases, leaving 1 base not matched to a gene. From germline, CDR1 is MNHEY and CDR2 SVGAGI. CDR3 in amino acids: CASSGTGDQPQHF. The DNA for the CDR3 is TGTGCCAGCAGCGGGACAGGGGATCAGCCCCAGCATTTT.

V and J are TRBV12-3 or TRBV12-4 and TRBJ2-1; the match to TRBD1 covers 9 bases. The CDR3 has 12 amino acids. V was clipped by 8 bases and J by 4 bases; unmatched bases: 0. The CDR3 reads CASGTGYNEQFF. For the CDR3, the DNA is TGTGCCAGCGGGACAGGGTACAATGAGCAGTTCTTC.

J is TRBJ1-1 and V is TRBV7-8; 7 nucleotides align to TRBD1. Germline trimming cut 6 bases from V and 1 base from J; bases unmatched to any gene: 5. The CDR3 is 14 amino acids. Germline CDR1 and CDR2: SGHVS and FQNEAQ. For the CDR3, the DNA is TGTGCCAGCAGGAGGGACAGCGGGAACACTGAAGCTTTCTTT. It yields the protein CASRRDSGNTEAFF.

The chain employs TRBV28 and TRBJ2-7, with unresolved D. V was trimmed by 6 bases and J by 7 bases, leaving 10 bases between them. Germline V CDR1 and CDR2: MDHEN, SYDVKM. The CDR3 runs to 11 residues. CDR3 in DNA: TGTGCCAGCAGAACTTTCGGTGAGCAGTACTTC. Translated, it gives CASRTFGEQYF.

This clone came up once. The junction shows a germline mismatch at one end, possibly a read error. The chain has TRBV7-2 and TRBJ1-4; 7 positions match TRBD1. CDR1 and CDR2 (germline): SGHTA, FQGNSA. This CDR3 contains 15 residues. This chain's CDR3 is CASSSRTGTSEKLFF. CDR3 coding DNA: TGTGCCAGCAGCTCTAGGACAGGCACTAGTGAAAAACTGTTTTTT.

The chain joins TRBV30 to TRBJ2-7; possibly TRBD2 for D (5 bases). CDR1 and CDR2 (germline): GTSNPN, SVGIG (reference sequence). V was pared by 4 bases and J by 3 bases, with 13 bases between. This CDR3 has 13 amino acids. The CDR3 protein is CAWNRDSRYEQYF. The CDR3 nucleotides read TGTGCCTGGAATCGGGATTCCCGCTACGAGCAGTACTTC.

The rearrangement links TRBV28 to TRBJ2-4, with TRBD1 identical over 12 bases. After removal of 6 bases from V and 6 bases from J, the junction contained 9 bases not matched to a gene. The CDR3 has 16 residues. Germline V CDR1 and CDR2: MDHEN, SYDVKM. This CDR3 is CASSLTGTGGRNIQYF. As DNA, the CDR3 is TGTGCCAGCAGCCTCACCGGGACAGGGGGCAGAAACATTCAGTACTTC.